Each of the 10 T cell receptor beta chains below was sequenced from the same sample in a study of T cells in Graves' hyperthyroidism and ophthalmopathy (dated by TCRdb to the late 2010s). The method was multiplex PCR. Sequencing used an Illumina HiSeq 2000. Amplification of TCR beta CDR3 regions was carried out from RNA transcripts. For the first round of RT-PCR on the TCR CDR3, the HTBI primer set was used together with the Qiagen OneStep RT-PCR kit. TCRdb reanalyzed the raw reads on its own, using fastp at Q25 for trimming and MiXCR for clone calling, and kept in-frame beta chains. Rows merge per CDR3 protein into single entries with the most common DNA and genes. Present in this sample are about 840,000 distinct CDR3 sequences, 38% of which were seen just once. The top ten hold approximately 8.7% of the sample. Sequences were obtained from blood. Receptors were obtained from a man younger than 35 with Graves' hyperthyroidism.

On this clonotype: A single base separates this from a much larger clone, so it may be a read error. The V call is TRBV20-1, the J call TRBJ2-5; D possibly matches TRBD1 or TRBD2 (7 bases each). Germline lookup yields CDR1 DFQATT and CDR2 SNEGSKA (reference sequence). CDR3 length: 13 amino acids. V shed 2 bases and J shed 4 bases, with 11 bases lying between them. CDR3 loop: CSARQGGVETQYF. The DNA of the CDR3 is TGCAGTGCTAGACAGGGGGGGGTAGAGACCCAGTACTTC.

This clonotype was seen once. The chain is built from TRBV10-2 and TRBJ1-5; D is uncertain. The V gene lost 6 bases and the J gene lost 0 bases, with 9 bases spanning the gap. CDR1 and CDR2 from the germline V gene are WSHSY and SAAADI. The CDR3 length is 14 residues. The CDR3 is CASSSSVSNQPQHF. The CDR3 nucleotides read TGCGCCAGCAGCTCGTCCGTTAGCAATCAGCCCCAGCATTTT.

V gene TRBV11-2 combines with J gene TRBJ2-2; the D gene is possibly TRBD2 (5 bases). In germline, CDR1 is SGHAT, CDR2 FQNNGV. The germline V and J ends were trimmed by 5 bases and 0 bases, with 22 bases remaining between them. This CDR3 contains 19 residues. The CDR3 sequence is CASSGRAWTDLANTGELFF. CDR3 nucleotide sequence: TGTGCCAGCAGCGGGCGGGCATGGACGGACCTTGCGAACACCGGGGAGCTGTTTTTT.

In its sample, this clonotype was seen many times. In DNA form, the CDR3 reads TGTGCCAGCGGTCAGACAGGGCGAGCTGAAGCTTTCTTT. This codes for CASGQTGRAEAFF. The chain links TRBV7-9 to TRBJ1-1, with 7 bases matching TRBD1. The germline V gene has CDR1 SEHNR and CDR2 FQNEAQ (reference sequence). CDR3 length: 13 amino acids. Trimming removed 8 bases from V and 6 bases from J; junction bases left unmatched: 9.

About this clonotype itself: Germline is not matched at one junction end, which may reflect a read error. J is TRBJ1-1 and V is TRBV10-2, with D maybe TRBD1 (5 bases). Germline V CDR1 and CDR2: WSHSY, SAAADI. The CDR3 is 13 residues long. The CDR3 nucleotides are TGCGCCAGCAGGACTGGGGCGAACACTGAAGCTTCCTTT. Translated, it gives CASRTGANTEASF.

The V gene is TRBV30, the J gene TRBJ1-5; D is unresolved. Germline CDR1 and CDR2: GTSNPN and SVGIG (reference sequence). Deletions cut 1 base from V and 4 bases from J, with 8 bases between. CDR3 length equals 13 residues. The CDR3, as DNA: TGTGCCTGGAGTGAGGACGGTAATCAGCCCCAGCATTTT. The encoded protein is CAWSEDGNQPQHF. The full variable domain, with the rest looked up from reference TRBV30 and TRBJ1-5, is SQTIHQWPATLVQPVGSPLSLECTVEGTSNPNLYWYRQAAGRGLQLLFYSVGIGQISSEVPQNLSASRPQDRQFILSSKKLLLSDSGFYLCAWSEDGNQPQHFGDGTRLSIL.

In its sample, this clonotype was seen once. The chain carries TRBV12-3 or TRBV12-4 and TRBJ1-1; no firm D call. The CDR3 loop spans 14 amino acids. The V end lost 5 bases, the J end lost 1 base, and 11 bases lay between the germline ends. DNA of the CDR3: TGTGCCAGCAGTCCCCGAGCAGAGAACACTGAAGCTTTCTTT. Its protein is CASSPRAENTEAFF.

This rearrangement joins TRBV7-9 to TRBJ1-6; perhaps TRBD1 as D (6 bases). The V gene's germline CDR1 is SEHNR and CDR2 FQNEAQ (reference sequence). The germline V and J ends were trimmed by 6 bases and 4 bases, with 16 bases remaining between them. The CDR3 is 16 amino acids. The CDR3 nucleotides are TGTGCCAGCAGTTCGGGACAAGTTGCGTATAATTCACCCCTCCACTTT. It is translated as CASSSGQVAYNSPLHF.

The rearrangement joins TRBV29-1 to TRBJ1-4; D remains ambiguous. This CDR3 contains 14 residues. The V and J ends lost 0 bases and 2 bases respectively, with 7 bases between them. Germline V gene lookup returns CDR1 SQVTM and CDR2 ANQGSEA. The CDR3 region has the DNA TGCAGCGTTGAAGAAGTAGGGACTAATGAAAAACTGTTTTTT. This codes for CSVEEVGTNEKLFF.

V usage is TRBV20-1 and J usage is TRBJ2-2; D is undetermined. Between the trimmed V and J ends, which lost 1 base and 1 base, there was a span of 10 bases. This CDR3 is 15 amino acids long. Germline CDR1 and CDR2: DFQATT and SNEGSKA (reference sequence). CDR3 nucleotides: TGCAGTGCTAGAGTGGCATCTCAGAACACCGGGGAGCTGTTTTTT. Residues: CSARVASQNTGELFF.